This T cell receptor beta chain came from a study of blood T cells in healthy people across ages. Points from the study as a whole: Unsorted PBMCs ruled out conclusive naive versus antigen-experienced comparison.

About this clonotype itself: Its specificity is not known.

V was cut by 10 bases and J by 1 base, with 14 bases left in between. The CDR3 has 13 amino acids. From germline, CDR1 is SGDLS and CDR2 YYNGEE. A second about 7 to 12 cycle PCR used barcoded and J-beta primers. Tags on each cDNA molecule came from a template-switch adaptor with 12 random nucleotides. TCRdb independently ran MiXCR on the 5' RACE reads; one entry per CDR3 protein. The sample holds about 320,000 distinct CDR3 sequences, roughly a quarter seen once. Peripheral blood samples of 9 to 10 milliliters were drawn from each donor. This clonotype was sampled from a woman aged 70-85 years in good health. Sequences were obtained from blood. The rearrangement links TRBV9 to TRBJ2-5; D call uncertain. In DNA, the CDR3 is TGTGCCTCAGCTGTGGCCGCCCAAGAGACCCAGTACTTC. Residues: CASAVAAQETQYF.